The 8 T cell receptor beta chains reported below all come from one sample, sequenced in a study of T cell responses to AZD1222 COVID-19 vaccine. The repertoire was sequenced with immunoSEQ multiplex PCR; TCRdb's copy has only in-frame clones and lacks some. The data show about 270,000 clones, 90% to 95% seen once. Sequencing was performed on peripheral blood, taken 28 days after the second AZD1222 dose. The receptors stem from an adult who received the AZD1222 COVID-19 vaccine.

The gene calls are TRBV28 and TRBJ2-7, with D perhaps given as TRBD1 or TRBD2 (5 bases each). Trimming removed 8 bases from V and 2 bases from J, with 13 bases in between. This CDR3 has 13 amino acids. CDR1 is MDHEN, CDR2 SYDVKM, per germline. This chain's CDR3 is CASGTPGTYEQYF. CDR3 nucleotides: TGTGCCAGCGGGACCCCAGGAACCTACGAGCAGTACTTC.

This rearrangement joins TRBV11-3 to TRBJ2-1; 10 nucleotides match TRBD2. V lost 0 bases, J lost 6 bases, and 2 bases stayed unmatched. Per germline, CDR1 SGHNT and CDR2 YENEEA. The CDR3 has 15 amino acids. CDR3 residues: CASSLELAGSNEQFF. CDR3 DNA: TGTGCCAGCAGCTTAGAACTAGCGGGGAGCAATGAGCAGTTCTTC.

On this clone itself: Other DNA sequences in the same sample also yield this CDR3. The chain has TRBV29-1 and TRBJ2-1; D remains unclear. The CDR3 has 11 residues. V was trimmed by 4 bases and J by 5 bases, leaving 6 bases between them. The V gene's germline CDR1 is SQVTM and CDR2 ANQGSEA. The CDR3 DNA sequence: TGCAGCGTTGGGGGTAACAATGAGCAGTTCTTC. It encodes CSVGGNNEQFF.

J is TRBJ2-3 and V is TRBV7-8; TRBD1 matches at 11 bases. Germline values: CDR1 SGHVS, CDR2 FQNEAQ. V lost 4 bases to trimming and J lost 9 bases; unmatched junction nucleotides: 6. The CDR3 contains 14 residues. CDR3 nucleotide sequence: TGTGCCAGCAGCTCCTGGACAGGGGGCGAAACGCAGTATTTT. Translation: CASSSWTGGETQYF.

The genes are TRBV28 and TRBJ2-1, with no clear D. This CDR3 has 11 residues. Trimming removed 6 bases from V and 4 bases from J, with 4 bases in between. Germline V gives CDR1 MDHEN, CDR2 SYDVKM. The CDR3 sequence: CASRGYNEQFF. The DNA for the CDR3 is TGTGCCAGCAGAGGGTACAATGAGCAGTTCTTC.

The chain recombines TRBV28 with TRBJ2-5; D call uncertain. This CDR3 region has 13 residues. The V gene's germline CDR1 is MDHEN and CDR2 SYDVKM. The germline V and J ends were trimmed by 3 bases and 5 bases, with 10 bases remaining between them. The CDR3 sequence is CASSLIPRETQYF. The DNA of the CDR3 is TGTGCCAGCAGTTTGATACCGCGGGAGACCCAGTACTTC.

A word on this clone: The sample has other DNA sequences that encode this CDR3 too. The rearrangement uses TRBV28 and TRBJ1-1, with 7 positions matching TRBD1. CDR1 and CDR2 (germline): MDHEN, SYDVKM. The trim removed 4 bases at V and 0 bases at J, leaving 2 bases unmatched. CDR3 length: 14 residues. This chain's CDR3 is CASSSGQLNTEAFF. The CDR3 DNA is TGTGCCAGCAGTTCGGGACAGCTGAACACTGAAGCTTTCTTT.

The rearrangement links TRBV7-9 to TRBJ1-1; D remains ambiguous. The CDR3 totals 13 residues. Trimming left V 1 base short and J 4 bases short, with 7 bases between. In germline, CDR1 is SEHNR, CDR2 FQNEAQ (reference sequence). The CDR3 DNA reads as TGTGCCAGCAGCTTAGGGGGAAGCACTGAAGCTTTCTTT. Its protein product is CASSLGGSTEAFF.